This TCR beta chain was documented in a study of T-cell reconstitution after alpha-beta-depleted transplantation in children. Study findings and constraints: Several patients had high TCRbeta diversity at day 60; it came from surviving recipient T cells and thymic progenitors.

In its sample, this clonotype was seen a few times. As yet, its antigen is unknown. Using unique molecular identifiers, the investigators prepared the TCRbeta library. TCRdb re-called the PCR reads through MiXCR, storing one row per CDR3 protein. Of fewer than 400,000 distinct CDR3 sequences listed, 23% are singletons. The CDR3 is 18 residues long. Germline-derived CDR1 and CDR2 are SQVTM and ANQGSEA. The junction had 20 bases not matched to a gene; V was cut back by 4 bases and J by 9 bases. The specimen was PBMCs, mostly from graft donor cells, collected 180 days after TCRalphabeta/CD19-depleted stem cell transplant. This sequence was found in a male patient between 10 and 17 years old who had a stem cell transplant for acute lymphoblastic leukemia, so the T cells may come from the graft donor. The rearrangement links TRBV29-1 to TRBJ2-1; 11 bases agree with TRBD2. DNA of the CDR3: TGCAGCGTTGTGGGAGCTAGCGGGAGGATGGGGCTAGGAGCTGAGCAGTTCTTC. It codes for CSVVGASGRMGLGAEQFF.